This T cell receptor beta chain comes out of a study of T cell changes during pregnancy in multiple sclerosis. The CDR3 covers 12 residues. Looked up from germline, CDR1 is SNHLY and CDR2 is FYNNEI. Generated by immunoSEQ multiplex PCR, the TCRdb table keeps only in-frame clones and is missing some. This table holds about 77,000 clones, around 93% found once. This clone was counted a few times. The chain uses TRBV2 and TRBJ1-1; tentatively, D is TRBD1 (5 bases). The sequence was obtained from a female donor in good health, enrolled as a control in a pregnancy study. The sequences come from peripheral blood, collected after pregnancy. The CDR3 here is CVSQARNTEAFF. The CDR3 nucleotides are TGTGTCTCACAGGCTCGGAACACTGAAGCTTTCTTT.